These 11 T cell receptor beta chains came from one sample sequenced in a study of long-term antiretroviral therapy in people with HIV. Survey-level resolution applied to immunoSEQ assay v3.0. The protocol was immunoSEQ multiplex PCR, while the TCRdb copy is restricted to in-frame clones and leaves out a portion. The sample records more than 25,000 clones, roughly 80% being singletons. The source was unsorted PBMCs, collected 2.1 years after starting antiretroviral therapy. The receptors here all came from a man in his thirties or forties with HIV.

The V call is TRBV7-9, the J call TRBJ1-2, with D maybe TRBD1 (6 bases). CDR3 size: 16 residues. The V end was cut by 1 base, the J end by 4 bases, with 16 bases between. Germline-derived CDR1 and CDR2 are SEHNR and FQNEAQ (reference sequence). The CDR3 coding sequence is TGTGCCAGCAGCTTAGGAAGCTCGGGGGCTGGCTATGGCTACACCTTC. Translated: CASSLGSSGAGYGYTF.

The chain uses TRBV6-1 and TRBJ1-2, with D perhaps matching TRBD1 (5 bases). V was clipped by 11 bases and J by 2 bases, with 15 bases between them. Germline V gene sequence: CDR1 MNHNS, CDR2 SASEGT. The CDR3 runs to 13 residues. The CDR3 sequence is CAGHNLHNYGYTF. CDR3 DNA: TGTGCCGGACACAACCTCCACAACTATGGCTACACCTTC.

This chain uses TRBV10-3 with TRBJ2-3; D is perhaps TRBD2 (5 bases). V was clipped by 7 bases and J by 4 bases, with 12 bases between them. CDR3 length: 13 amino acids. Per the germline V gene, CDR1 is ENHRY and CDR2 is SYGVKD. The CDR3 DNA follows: TGTGCCATCAAAGCGGATAGCGCAGATACGCAGTATTTT. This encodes CAIKADSADTQYF.

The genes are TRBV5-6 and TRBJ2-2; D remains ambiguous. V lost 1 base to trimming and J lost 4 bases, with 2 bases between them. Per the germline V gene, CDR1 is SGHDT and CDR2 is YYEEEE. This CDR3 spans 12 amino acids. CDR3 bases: TGTGCCAGCAGCTTGTTCACCGGGGAGCTGTTTTTT. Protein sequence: CASSLFTGELFF.

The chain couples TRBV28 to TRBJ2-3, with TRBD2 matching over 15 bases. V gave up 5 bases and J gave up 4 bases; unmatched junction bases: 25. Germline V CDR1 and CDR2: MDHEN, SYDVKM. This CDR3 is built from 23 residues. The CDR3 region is CASSDRGWTSGRARGGEADTQYF. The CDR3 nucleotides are TGTGCCAGCAGTGACAGGGGTTGGACTAGCGGGAGGGCCCGCGGAGGGGAGGCAGATACGCAGTATTTT.

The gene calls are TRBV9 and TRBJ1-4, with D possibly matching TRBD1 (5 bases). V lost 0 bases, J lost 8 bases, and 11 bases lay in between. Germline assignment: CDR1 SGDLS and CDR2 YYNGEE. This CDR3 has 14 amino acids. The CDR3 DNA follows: TGTGCCAGCAGCGTAGGGGGGGTTCAGGAAAAACTGTTTTTT. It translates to CASSVGGVQEKLFF. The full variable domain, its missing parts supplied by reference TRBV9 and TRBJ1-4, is DSGVTQTPKHLITATGQRVTLRCSPRSGDLSVYWYQQSLDQGLQFLIQYYNGEERAKGNILERFSAQQFPDLHSELNLSSLELGDSALYFCASSVGGVQEKLFFGSGTQLSVL.

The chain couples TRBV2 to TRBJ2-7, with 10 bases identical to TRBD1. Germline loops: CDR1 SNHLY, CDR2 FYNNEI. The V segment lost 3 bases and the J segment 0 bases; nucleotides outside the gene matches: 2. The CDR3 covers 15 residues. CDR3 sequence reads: CASSERTGGSYEQYF. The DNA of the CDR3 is TGTGCCAGCAGTGAGAGGACAGGGGGCTCCTACGAGCAGTACTTC.

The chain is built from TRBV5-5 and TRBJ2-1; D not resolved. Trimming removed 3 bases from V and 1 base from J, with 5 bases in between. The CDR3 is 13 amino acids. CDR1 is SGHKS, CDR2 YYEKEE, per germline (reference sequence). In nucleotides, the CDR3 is TGTGCCAGCAGCTCACGGTCCTACAATGAGCAGTTCTTC. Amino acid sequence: CASSSRSYNEQFF.

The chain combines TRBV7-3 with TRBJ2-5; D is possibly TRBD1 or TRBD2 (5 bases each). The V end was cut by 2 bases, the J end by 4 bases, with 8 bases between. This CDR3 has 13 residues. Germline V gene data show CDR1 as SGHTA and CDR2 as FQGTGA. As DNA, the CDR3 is TGTGCCAGCAGCTTATGGGGGTTAGAGACCCAGTACTTC. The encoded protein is CASSLWGLETQYF.

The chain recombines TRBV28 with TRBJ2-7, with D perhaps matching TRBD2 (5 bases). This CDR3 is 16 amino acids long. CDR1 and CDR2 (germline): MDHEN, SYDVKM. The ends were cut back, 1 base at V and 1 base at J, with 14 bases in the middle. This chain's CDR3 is CASSLYGVPPSYEQYF. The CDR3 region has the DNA TGTGCCAGCAGTTTATACGGGGTCCCCCCTTCCTACGAGCAGTACTTC.

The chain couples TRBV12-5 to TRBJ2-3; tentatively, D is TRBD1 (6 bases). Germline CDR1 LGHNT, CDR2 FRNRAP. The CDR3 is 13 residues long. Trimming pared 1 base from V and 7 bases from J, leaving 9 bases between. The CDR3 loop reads CASGLDTGHTQYF. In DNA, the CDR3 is TGTGCTAGTGGTTTGGATACAGGGCATACGCAGTATTTT.